This T cell receptor (beta chain) was obtained from a study of CD8 T cells in Susac syndrome. The CDR3 totals 14 residues. Trimming cost V 3 bases and J 5 bases; bases outside gene matches: 10. Per the germline V gene, CDR1 is DFQATT and CDR2 is SNEGSKA (reference sequence). With random hexamers, roughly 0.45 to 1 ug RNA was reverse transcribed. TCRdb recomputed calls from the immunoSEQ multiplex PCR reads with MiXCR, one row per CDR3 protein. Of roughly 200,000 distinct CDR3 sequences listed, approximately 96% are singletons. This chain links TRBV20-1 with TRBJ2-7, with 7 bases aligning to TRBD1. Material for sequencing was CD4+ T cells from PBMCs. The origin of this receptor is a human donor with multiple sclerosis. The CDR3 here is CSARQRRQGHEQYF. As DNA, the CDR3 is TGCAGTGCTAGGCAAAGGAGACAGGGTCACGAGCAGTACTTC.